This entry features one TCR beta chain sequence. The target antigen is unknown. The record originates from a study of radiation and T cells in renal cell carcinoma. Study-wide results and caveats: Pretreatment tumor biopsies were lacking, so baseline clonotypes are unknown. Top tumor clonotypes rose in blood 2 weeks post-radiation, then contracted.

The germline gives CDR1 SGHTA, CDR2 FQGNSA. There are 16 residues in the CDR3. V was pared by 5 bases and J by 5 bases, with 10 bases of the junction left unmatched. TCRdb's copy holds only in-frame clones and misses some; the assay was immunoSEQ multiplex PCR. Of tens of thousands of clones in the sample, over 80% were seen once. Described time point: blood 4 weeks post-SBRT, at nephrectomy. As for treatment: 15 Gy SBRT to primary tumor, nephrectomy 4 weeks later. Nephrectomy followed 15 Gy stereotactic body radiation by 4 weeks. The sequence derives from a man between 45 and 60 years old with renal cell carcinoma. The sequenced sample was blood, obtained from a patient whose treatment included radiotherapy and nephrectomy. This chain joins TRBV7-2 and TRBJ1-3; 9 bases agree with TRBD1. The chain's CDR3 is CASSPGGGQGRNTIYF. The CDR3 DNA sequence: TGTGCCAGCAGCCCGGGGGGGGGACAGGGTAGAAACACCATATATTTT. Based on the CDR3 plus reference TRBV7-2 and TRBJ1-3, the full variable domain is GAGVSQSPSNKVTEKGKDVELRCDPISGHTALYWYRQSLGQGLEFLIYFQGNSAPDKSGLPSDRFSAERTGGSVSTLTIQRTQQEDSAVYLCASSPGGGQGRNTIYFGEGSWLTVV.